A selection of T cell receptor beta chains follows, all from one sample in a study of blood T cell repertoires in COVID-19. Repertoires were generated with immunoSEQ multiplex PCR, while TCRdb's copy carries only in-frame clones and drops some. Of 300,000 to 400,000 clones in the sample, about 85% are singletons; the top ten hold 1.5% to 2%. The specimen was PBMCs or T cells enriched from blood (not recorded which). These receptors were obtained from a woman in her twenties or thirties who had been exposed to COVID-19. Both conserved end residues are part of each CDR3. A D gene is named only where the DNA matches it firmly. Only part of the rows carry a size: once, few, many, or a class if the clone is expanded.

j_call: TRBJ1-1; v_call: TRBV6-6; clone_size: .; d_call: TRBD1; cdr3_aa: CASSYRQGANTEAFF; cdr3_nt: TGTGCCAGCAGTTATCGACAGGGGGCGAACACTGAAGCTTTCTTT
j_call: TRBJ1-2; v_call: TRBV19; clone_size: .; d_call: .; cdr3_aa: CASSTDQGSGYTF; cdr3_nt: TGTGCCAGTAGTACTGATCAGGGATCTGGCTACACCTTC
j_call: TRBJ2-2; v_call: TRBV2; clone_size: .; d_call: .; cdr3_aa: CAITGNTGELFF; cdr3_nt: TGTGCCATAACAGGGAACACCGGGGAGCTGTTTTTT
j_call: TRBJ1-5; v_call: TRBV7-8; clone_size: .; d_call: .; cdr3_aa: CASSLGAGYYQPQHF; cdr3_nt: TGTGCCAGCAGCTTAGGGGCAGGGTATTATCAGCCCCAGCATTTT
j_call: TRBJ1-5; v_call: TRBV7-2; clone_size: .; d_call: TRBD1; cdr3_aa: CASSLQTGPQPQHF; cdr3_nt: TGTGCCAGCAGCTTACAGACAGGGCCTCAGCCCCAGCATTTT
j_call: TRBJ2-1; v_call: TRBV7-6; clone_size: once; d_call: .; cdr3_aa: CASSLRVNEQFF; cdr3_nt: TGTGCCAGCAGCTTACGCGTAAATGAGCAGTTCTTC
j_call: TRBJ2-1; v_call: TRBV28; clone_size: .; d_call: TRBD2; cdr3_aa: CATLMGGGYNEQFF; cdr3_nt: TGTGCCACCCTGATGGGCGGGGGCTACAATGAGCAGTTCTTC
j_call: TRBJ1-1; v_call: TRBV4-1; clone_size: .; d_call: TRBD1; cdr3_aa: CASSPGQGLTEAFF; cdr3_nt: TGCGCCAGCAGCCCAGGACAGGGGCTCACTGAAGCTTTCTTT
j_call: TRBJ2-1; v_call: TRBV5-4; clone_size: .; d_call: .; cdr3_aa: CASSLGFEGEQFF; cdr3_nt: TGTGCCAGCAGCTTGGGGTTTGAGGGTGAGCAGTTCTTC
j_call: TRBJ2-5; v_call: TRBV7-2; clone_size: .; d_call: TRBD2; cdr3_aa: CASSLIGGGPETQYF; cdr3_nt: TGTGCCAGCAGCTTAATCGGCGGGGGACCAGAGACCCAGTACTTC
j_call: TRBJ1-3; v_call: TRBV9; clone_size: few; d_call: .; cdr3_aa: CASSKDGVSGNTIYF; cdr3_nt: TGTGCCAGCAGTAAGGACGGGGTCTCTGGAAACACCATATATTTT
j_call: TRBJ1-2; v_call: TRBV4-1; clone_size: .; d_call: .; cdr3_aa: CASSQYGFRQGDDYGYTF; cdr3_nt: TGCGCCAGCAGCCAATACGGGTTTCGGCAAGGGGATGACTATGGCTACACCTTC
j_call: TRBJ2-2; v_call: TRBV19; clone_size: .; d_call: TRBD1; cdr3_aa: CASRTGGDTGELFF; cdr3_nt: TGTGCCAGTAGGACAGGGGGCGACACCGGGGAGCTGTTTTTT
j_call: TRBJ2-2; v_call: TRBV5-1; clone_size: .; d_call: .; cdr3_aa: CASSYDIANTGELFF; cdr3_nt: TGCGCCAGCAGTTACGACATCGCGAACACCGGGGAGCTGTTTTTT
j_call: TRBJ2-7; v_call: TRBV5-1; clone_size: .; d_call: TRBD2; cdr3_aa: CASSLSHSGGTSPNSYEQYF; cdr3_nt: TGCGCCAGCAGCTTGTCCCATAGCGGGGGGACTTCCCCGAACTCCTACGAGCAGTACTTC
j_call: TRBJ1-6; v_call: TRBV29-1; clone_size: .; d_call: .; cdr3_aa: CSAGQLSSYNSPLHF; cdr3_nt: TGCAGCGCCGGACAGTTGAGCTCCTATAATTCACCCCTCCACTTT
j_call: TRBJ2-4; v_call: TRBV27; clone_size: .; d_call: TRBD2; cdr3_aa: CASSSLAGGGVGNIQYF; cdr3_nt: TGTGCCAGCAGTTCCTTGGCGGGGGGAGGAGTGGGGAACATTCAGTACTTC
j_call: TRBJ1-6; v_call: TRBV9; clone_size: .; d_call: TRBD1; cdr3_aa: CASSTRQGNSPLHF; cdr3_nt: TGTGCCAGCAGCACCCGACAGGGGAATTCACCCCTCCACTTT
j_call: TRBJ1-2; v_call: TRBV9; clone_size: .; d_call: .; cdr3_aa: CASSGRVLGYGYTF; cdr3_nt: TGTGCCAGCAGCGGCAGGGTACTGGGGTATGGCTACACCTTC
j_call: TRBJ2-5; v_call: TRBV2; clone_size: .; d_call: .; cdr3_aa: CASSEGGYGQETQYF; cdr3_nt: TGTGCCAGCAGTGAAGGAGGGTACGGGCAAGAGACCCAGTACTTC
j_call: TRBJ2-1; v_call: TRBV11-3; clone_size: .; d_call: .; cdr3_aa: CASSEGAYNEQFF; cdr3_nt: TGTGCCAGCAGCGAGGGAGCTTACAATGAGCAGTTCTTC
j_call: TRBJ1-6; v_call: TRBV28; clone_size: .; d_call: TRBD1; cdr3_aa: CASTTGDRADVNNSPLHF; cdr3_nt: TGTGCCAGCACCACTGGGGACAGGGCCGACGTGAATAATTCACCCCTCCACTTT
j_call: TRBJ2-6; v_call: TRBV4-2; clone_size: .; d_call: .; cdr3_aa: CASSQDYSGANVLTF; cdr3_nt: TGTGCCAGCAGCCAAGACTACTCTGGGGCCAACGTCCTGACTTTC
j_call: TRBJ2-1; v_call: TRBV11-2; clone_size: few; d_call: TRBD2; cdr3_aa: CASSPRLAGVYNEQFF; cdr3_nt: TGTGCCAGCAGCCCCAGACTAGCGGGCGTTTACAATGAGCAGTTCTTC
j_call: TRBJ2-3; v_call: TRBV6-4; clone_size: .; d_call: TRBD2; cdr3_aa: CASSAWTSGRAGDTQYF; cdr3_nt: TGTGCCAGCAGTGCCTGGACTAGCGGGAGGGCGGGAGATACGCAGTATTTT
j_call: TRBJ2-3; v_call: TRBV27; clone_size: .; d_call: TRBD1; cdr3_aa: CASSLSGVARTGRTDTQYF; cdr3_nt: TGTGCCAGCAGTTTAAGTGGGGTTGCACGGACAGGGAGGACAGATACGCAGTATTTT
j_call: TRBJ2-5; v_call: TRBV19; clone_size: .; d_call: .; cdr3_aa: CASKLTPGGVETQYF; cdr3_nt: TGTGCCTCCAAATTGACTCCAGGAGGGGTCGAGACCCAGTACTTC
j_call: TRBJ2-1; v_call: TRBV28; clone_size: .; d_call: .; cdr3_aa: CASSGADSYNEQFF; cdr3_nt: TGTGCCAGCAGTGGGGCAGATTCCTACAATGAGCAGTTCTTC
j_call: TRBJ2-5; v_call: TRBV18; clone_size: .; d_call: TRBD1; cdr3_aa: CASSPRQGQETQYF; cdr3_nt: TGTGCCAGCTCACCGAGACAGGGACAAGAGACCCAGTACTTC
j_call: TRBJ1-2; v_call: TRBV30; clone_size: few; d_call: .; cdr3_aa: CAWDLRGYGYTF; cdr3_nt: TGTGCCTGGGACCTTAGGGGCTATGGCTACACCTTC
j_call: TRBJ2-1; v_call: TRBV6-5; clone_size: .; d_call: .; cdr3_aa: CASEGGVYNEQFF; cdr3_nt: TGTGCCAGTGAAGGGGGGGTATACAATGAGCAGTTCTTC
j_call: TRBJ1-4; v_call: TRBV6-5; clone_size: .; d_call: .; cdr3_aa: CASGRSGTNEKLFF; cdr3_nt: TGTGCCAGCGGGAGGAGCGGAACTAATGAAAAACTGTTTTTT
j_call: TRBJ2-7; v_call: TRBV28; clone_size: .; d_call: TRBD1; cdr3_aa: CASSFPRSWGTGAESYEQYF; cdr3_nt: TGTGCCAGCAGTTTCCCCCGAAGCTGGGGTACAGGGGCGGAAAGCTACGAGCAGTACTTC
j_call: TRBJ2-5; v_call: TRBV4-3; clone_size: .; d_call: TRBD2; cdr3_aa: CASSPSGGASLETQYF; cdr3_nt: TGCGCCAGCAGCCCGAGCGGGGGGGCCAGTTTGGAGACCCAGTACTTC
j_call: TRBJ1-2; v_call: TRBV28; clone_size: .; d_call: TRBD1; cdr3_aa: CASSLPASLGQGDYGYTF; cdr3_nt: TGTGCCAGCAGTTTACCCGCATCCCTCGGACAGGGGGACTATGGCTACACCTTC
j_call: TRBJ2-1; v_call: TRBV24-1; clone_size: .; d_call: .; cdr3_aa: CATSDLAGLGHNEQFF; cdr3_nt: TGTGCCACCAGTGATTTGGCAGGGCTGGGGCACAATGAGCAGTTCTTC
j_call: TRBJ1-5; v_call: TRBV19; clone_size: once; d_call: .; cdr3_aa: CASSILMQGDQPQHF; cdr3_nt: TGTGCCAGTAGTATTTTAATGCAGGGCGATCAGCCCCAGCATTTT
j_call: TRBJ2-6; v_call: TRBV3-1/TRBV3-2; clone_size: .; d_call: TRBD2; cdr3_aa: CASSQGGVSNIAGVSGANVLTF; cdr3_nt: TGTGCCAGCAGCCAAGGGGGGGTGAGTAATATCGCGGGAGTATCCGGGGCCAACGTCCTGACTTTC
j_call: TRBJ2-7; v_call: TRBV3-1/TRBV3-2; clone_size: .; d_call: TRBD1; cdr3_aa: CASSYYRGSEQYF; cdr3_nt: TGTGCCAGCAGCTATTACAGGGGTTCCGAGCAGTACTTC
j_call: TRBJ2-7; v_call: TRBV10-3; clone_size: .; d_call: .; cdr3_aa: CAISETRGSSYEQYF; cdr3_nt: TGTGCCATCAGTGAAACCCGGGGGAGCTCCTACGAGCAGTACTTC
j_call: TRBJ2-3; v_call: TRBV24-1; clone_size: .; d_call: .; cdr3_aa: CATSDSVARTDTQYF; cdr3_nt: TGTGCCACCAGTGACTCTGTAGCCCGCACAGATACGCAGTATTTT
j_call: TRBJ1-5; v_call: TRBV30; clone_size: .; d_call: TRBD1; cdr3_aa: CAWSLTGQGRQPQHF; cdr3_nt: TGTGCCTGGAGCCTTACGGGACAGGGCCGACAGCCCCAGCATTTT
j_call: TRBJ1-1; v_call: TRBV19; clone_size: .; d_call: .; cdr3_aa: CASSIRVRMNTEAFF; cdr3_nt: TGTGCCAGTAGTATCAGAGTCAGGATGAACACTGAAGCTTTCTTT
j_call: TRBJ1-6; v_call: TRBV18; clone_size: .; d_call: TRBD1; cdr3_aa: CASSRQGSDNSPLHF; cdr3_nt: TGTGCCAGCTCAAGACAGGGTTCAGATAATTCACCCCTCCACTTT
j_call: TRBJ1-5; v_call: TRBV19; clone_size: .; d_call: TRBD1; cdr3_aa: CASSIRGTGFYSNQPQHF; cdr3_nt: TGTGCCAGTAGTATAAGGGGGACAGGCTTTTATAGCAATCAGCCCCAGCATTTT
j_call: TRBJ1-5; v_call: TRBV10-3; clone_size: .; d_call: .; cdr3_aa: CATGVGVGTSNQPQHF; cdr3_nt: TGTGCCACCGGAGTCGGTGTTGGAACCAGCAATCAGCCCCAGCATTTT
j_call: TRBJ1-2; v_call: TRBV6-2/TRBV6-3; clone_size: .; d_call: .; cdr3_aa: CASSYRTIGYTF; cdr3_nt: TGTGCCAGCAGTTACCGGACTATTGGCTACACCTTC
j_call: TRBJ2-5; v_call: TRBV20-1; clone_size: .; d_call: TRBD2; cdr3_aa: CSASSLRTSGGDATETQYF; cdr3_nt: TGCAGTGCTAGTTCCCTGAGGACTAGCGGGGGGGACGCAACCGAGACCCAGTACTTC
j_call: TRBJ2-7; v_call: TRBV6-1; clone_size: .; d_call: .; cdr3_aa: CASSERSYEQYF; cdr3_nt: TGTGCCAGCAGTGAACGGAGCTACGAGCAGTACTTC
j_call: TRBJ1-6; v_call: TRBV2; clone_size: once; d_call: TRBD1; cdr3_aa: CASSERTGGYNSPLHF; cdr3_nt: TGTGCCAGCAGTGAGAGGACAGGGGGCTATAATTCACCCCTCCACTTT
j_call: TRBJ1-6; v_call: TRBV5-6; clone_size: once; d_call: .; cdr3_aa: CASCRWEARYNSPLHF; cdr3_nt: TGTGCCAGCTGTCGGTGGGAGGCAAGGTATAATTCACCCCTCCACTTT
j_call: TRBJ1-6; v_call: TRBV6-5; clone_size: few; d_call: .; cdr3_aa: CASSRLVPYNSPLHF; cdr3_nt: TGTGCCAGCAGTAGACTAGTTCCCTATAATTCACCCCTCCACTTT
j_call: TRBJ2-1; v_call: TRBV5-1; clone_size: .; d_call: TRBD1; cdr3_aa: CASSLEDRGYNEQFF; cdr3_nt: TGCGCCAGCAGCTTGGAGGACAGGGGTTACAATGAGCAGTTCTTC
j_call: TRBJ2-1; v_call: TRBV30; clone_size: .; d_call: TRBD2; cdr3_aa: CLGRAQGRNEQFF; cdr3_nt: TGTCTGGGGAGGGCGCAGGGTAGAAATGAGCAGTTCTTC
j_call: TRBJ2-7; v_call: TRBV6-5; clone_size: many; d_call: TRBD2; cdr3_aa: CASSPSAGGHVEQYF; cdr3_nt: TGTGCCAGCAGTCCATCAGCGGGGGGGCATGTCGAGCAGTACTTC
j_call: TRBJ1-4; v_call: TRBV28; clone_size: once; d_call: TRBD1; cdr3_aa: CASSDILSGTGERKLFF; cdr3_nt: TGTGCCAGCAGCGATATCCTTTCAGGTACAGGGGAAAGAAAACTGTTTTTT
j_call: TRBJ2-1; v_call: TRBV30; clone_size: .; d_call: TRBD2; cdr3_aa: CAWSWGLAGVNEQFF; cdr3_nt: TGTGCCTGGAGTTGGGGGCTAGCGGGGGTGAATGAGCAGTTCTTC